A selection of T cell receptor beta chains follows, all from one sample in a study of PD-1 blockade in mismatch repair-deficient tumors. Here immunoSEQ multiplex PCR was the method, and the copy in TCRdb shows in-frame clones only, minus some. The table lists about 120,000 clones, 85% to 90% of them singletons. Sequencing used peripheral blood, obtained 44 weeks after starting pembrolizumab. These receptor sequences come from an adult with mismatch repair-deficient cancer. Each CDR3 is given with its conserved first and last residue. D genes are given only for firm matches. Expanded clones get a size class; other rows say once, few or many, or leave the size out.

abundance: -
d_gene: -
j_gene: TRBJ2-5
v_gene: TRBV7-2
CDR3nt: TGTGCCAGCAGCTCTCGTGGCAGCCAAGAGACCCAGTACTTC
CDR3aa: CASSSRGSQETQYF

abundance: -
d_gene: TRBD1
j_gene: TRBJ1-2
v_gene: TRBV5-1
CDR3nt: TGCGCCAGCAGCCAGGGACAGACCCTCTATGGCTACACCTTC
CDR3aa: CASSQGQTLYGYTF

abundance: once
d_gene: -
j_gene: TRBJ2-5
v_gene: TRBV4-1
CDR3nt: TGCGCCAGCAGCCAACCCGGGGGAACTCAAGAGACCCAGTACTTC
CDR3aa: CASSQPGGTQETQYF

abundance: -
d_gene: TRBD2
j_gene: TRBJ2-5
v_gene: TRBV11-2
CDR3nt: TGTGCCAGCAGCTTGACTAGCTGGGGGCAAGAGACCCAGTACTTC
CDR3aa: CASSLTSWGQETQYF

abundance: -
d_gene: TRBD2
j_gene: TRBJ2-7
v_gene: TRBV5-1
CDR3nt: TGCGCCAGCAGCTTGGGTCTAGCGGGAGCTTTGGAGCAGTACTTC
CDR3aa: CASSLGLAGALEQYF

abundance: -
d_gene: -
j_gene: TRBJ2-5
v_gene: TRBV27
CDR3nt: TGTGCCAGCAGTCCCAGGGGGTGGGGAGGGGAGACCCAGTACTTC
CDR3aa: CASSPRGWGGETQYF

abundance: -
d_gene: -
j_gene: TRBJ2-3
v_gene: TRBV11-2
CDR3nt: TGTGCCAGCAGCTCCCTACGGGGCACAGATACGCAGTATTTT
CDR3aa: CASSSLRGTDTQYF

abundance: -
d_gene: -
j_gene: TRBJ2-1
v_gene: TRBV11-2
CDR3nt: TGTGCCAGCAGCTTAGAGCGGGGAGCCTACAATGAGCAGTTCTTC
CDR3aa: CASSLERGAYNEQFF

abundance: -
d_gene: TRBD2
j_gene: TRBJ2-7
v_gene: TRBV19
CDR3nt: TGTGCCAGTAGTATCTCTAGCGGGTACTCCTACGAGCAGTACTTC
CDR3aa: CASSISSGYSYEQYF

abundance: -
d_gene: -
j_gene: TRBJ2-6
v_gene: TRBV4-2
CDR3nt: TGTGCCAGCAGCTCGGGTGGACGGAGCTCTGGGGCCAACGTCCTGACTTTC
CDR3aa: CASSSGGRSSGANVLTF

abundance: -
d_gene: -
j_gene: TRBJ2-1
v_gene: TRBV5-1
CDR3nt: TGCGCCAGCAGCTTGCTGAACAGGCAATACAATGAGCAGTTCTTC
CDR3aa: CASSLLNRQYNEQFF

abundance: -
d_gene: -
j_gene: TRBJ1-5
v_gene: TRBV19
CDR3nt: TGTGCCAGTAGGTATTCGGAGGGTAGCAATCAGCCCCAGCATTTT
CDR3aa: CASRYSEGSNQPQHF